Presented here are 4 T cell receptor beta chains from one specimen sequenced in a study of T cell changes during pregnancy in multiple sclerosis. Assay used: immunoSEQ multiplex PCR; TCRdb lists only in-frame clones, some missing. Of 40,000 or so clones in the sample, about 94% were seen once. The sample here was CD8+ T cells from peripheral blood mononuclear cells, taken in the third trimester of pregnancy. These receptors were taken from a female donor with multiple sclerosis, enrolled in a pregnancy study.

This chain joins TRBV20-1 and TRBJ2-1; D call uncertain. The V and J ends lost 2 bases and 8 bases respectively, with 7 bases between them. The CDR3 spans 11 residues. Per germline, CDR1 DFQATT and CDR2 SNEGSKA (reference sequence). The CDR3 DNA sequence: TGCAGTGCTAGAAACATCGATGAGCAGTTCTTC. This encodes CSARNIDEQFF.

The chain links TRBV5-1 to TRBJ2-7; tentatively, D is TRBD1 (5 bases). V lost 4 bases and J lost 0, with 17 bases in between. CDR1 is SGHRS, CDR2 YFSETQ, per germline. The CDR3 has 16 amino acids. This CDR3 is CASSPRQFRGSYEQYF. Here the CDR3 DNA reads TGCGCCAGCAGCCCTCGACAGTTCCGAGGCTCCTACGAGCAGTACTTC. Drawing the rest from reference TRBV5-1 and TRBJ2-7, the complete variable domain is KAGVTQTPRYLIKTRGQQVTLSCSPISGHRSVSWYQQTPGQGLQFLFEYFSETQRNKGNFPGRFSGRQFSNSRSEMNVSTLELGDSALYLCASSPRQFRGSYEQYFGPGTRLTVT.

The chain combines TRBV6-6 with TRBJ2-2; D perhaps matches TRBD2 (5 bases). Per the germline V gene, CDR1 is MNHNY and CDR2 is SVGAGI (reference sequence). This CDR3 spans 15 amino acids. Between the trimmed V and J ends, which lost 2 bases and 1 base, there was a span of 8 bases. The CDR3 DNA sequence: TGTGCCAGCAGTTACCTAGCTGAGAACACCGGGGAGCTGTTTTTT. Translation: CASSYLAENTGELFF.

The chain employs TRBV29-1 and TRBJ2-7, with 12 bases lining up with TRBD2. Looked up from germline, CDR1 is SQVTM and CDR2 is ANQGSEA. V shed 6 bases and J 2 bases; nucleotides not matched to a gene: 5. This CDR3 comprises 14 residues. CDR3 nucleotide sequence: TGCAGCGTAGGGAGACTAGCGGGAGCCTACGAGCAGTACTTC. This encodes CSVGRLAGAYEQYF.